The 23 T cell receptor beta chains given below trace back to one sample, sequenced in a study of graft-versus-host responses after intestinal transplantation. CFSE-labeled responder cells (approximately 200,000) were plated with approximately 200,000 irradiated, violet-dye-labeled stimulator cells. Sequenced by immunoSEQ multiplex PCR; TCRdb stores in-frame clones only, minus some. There are around 14,000 clones in the sample; 30% to 40% occur only once, and approximately 2% lies in the top ten. The sequencing used alloreactive CD8+ T cells from a mixed lymphocyte reaction culture, collected before intestinal transplant. As for subset: CFSE-low proliferating T cells sorted from approximately 6-day pre-transplant mixed lymphocyte reaction (GvH or HvG direction). The receptors derive from a human patient who received an intestinal transplant.

This clone was detected a few times. The CDR3 here is CASGQLATNEKLFF. Written as DNA, the CDR3 is TGCGCCAGTGGGCAGCTTGCAACTAATGAAAAACTGTTTTTT. V is TRBV4-3 and J is TRBJ1-4; unclear D gene. The CDR3 has 14 amino acids. Germline-derived CDR1 and CDR2 are LGHNA and YSLEER. The ends were cut back, 9 bases at V and 0 bases at J, with 11 bases in the middle.

This clone appeared a few times. The J gene is TRBJ2-7, the V gene TRBV30; D may be TRBD2 (7 bases). The CDR3 runs 13 residues. Germline values: CDR1 GTSNPN, CDR2 SVGIG (reference sequence). V lost 4 bases and J lost 7, with 17 bases in between. The CDR3 spells CAWNTGGQGEQYF. CDR3 nucleotides: TGTGCCTGGAATACGGGGGGCCAAGGGGAGCAGTACTTC.

The chain recombines TRBV10-2 with TRBJ2-5; 7 nucleotides agree with TRBD1. The CDR3 covers 14 residues. Per the germline V gene, CDR1 is WSHSY and CDR2 is SAAADI. V gave up 4 bases and J gave up 9 bases; unmatched junction bases: 11. The CDR3 sequence is CASSAVTGHGAQYF. The CDR3 DNA reads TGCGCCAGCAGTGCTGTGACAGGGCATGGGGCCCAGTACTTC.

V is TRBV7-6 and J is TRBJ2-7; TRBD2 might be the D (6 bases). The CDR3 loop spans 13 amino acids. With 5 bases removed from V and 1 base from J, the gap between germline ends came to 9 bases. Germline CDR1 reads SGHVS; CDR2 reads FNYEAQ. CDR3 coding DNA: TGTGCCAGCAGCCCGGGACTTTCCTACGAGCAGTACTTC. This encodes CASSPGLSYEQYF.

The chain has TRBV13 and TRBJ2-7; 7 positions match TRBD2. CDR1 PRHDT and CDR2 FYEKMQ come from the germline V gene (reference sequence). The CDR3 sequence is 15 residues long. V was clipped by 0 bases and J by 1 base; unmatched bases: 3. The CDR3 nucleotides are TGTGCCAGCAGCTTAGGAGGCGGGGGATCCTACGAGCAGTACTTC. Protein: CASSLGGGGSYEQYF.

About this clone itself: One end of the junction fails to match germline, which may point to a read error. This chain joins TRBV10-3 and TRBJ1-4; 7 nucleotides align to TRBD1. Germline V gene lookup returns CDR1 ENHRY and CDR2 SYGVKD. CDR3 length: 13 residues. CDR3 sequence (DNA): TGTGCCACCAGTAGACAGGGCGATGAAAAACTGTTTTTT. Encoded protein: CATSRQGDEKLFF.

This clone appeared a few times. The chain couples TRBV4-3 to TRBJ1-1; 7 positions match TRBD1. CDR3 length: 14 amino acids. Germline CDR1 reads LGHNA; CDR2 reads YSLEER. V was clipped by 0 bases and J by 11 bases; unmatched bases: 9. CDR3: CASSQDGGTGEAFF. The CDR3 bases are TGCGCCAGCAGCCAAGATGGAGGCACAGGGGAGGCTTTCTTT.

The sample holds a few counts of this clone. The V and J genes are TRBV4-3 and TRBJ2-6; 8 positions match TRBD1. V dropped 1 base and J dropped 0; count of bases not matched to a gene: 2. Germline V gene data show CDR1 as LGHNA and CDR2 as YSLEER. The CDR3 has 17 residues. This CDR3 reads CASSQGTGSSGANVLTF. CDR3 DNA: TGCGCCAGCAGCCAAGGGACAGGGAGCTCTGGGGCCAACGTCCTGACTTTC.

This clone turned up a few times. V usage is TRBV4-3 and J usage is TRBJ1-6; no clear D. Trimming stripped 0 bases from V and 6 bases from J, with 15 bases between. Germline V gene data show CDR1 as LGHNA and CDR2 as YSLEER. The CDR3 contains 17 residues. In DNA, the CDR3 is TGCGCCAGCAGCCAAGATAACGGCGGCCTGGCTAATTCACCCCTCCACTTT. Translated, it gives CASSQDNGGLANSPLHF.

This rearrangement joins TRBV9 to TRBJ1-2; D is perhaps TRBD1 (5 bases). V lost 0 bases and J 4 bases, leaving 13 bases between the germline ends. This CDR3 comprises 15 residues. CDR1 and CDR2 (germline): SGDLS, YYNGEE. CDR3 bases: TGTGCCAGCAGCGTAGAGGAGGGGACCAGCTATGGCTACACCTTC. It encodes CASSVEEGTSYGYTF.

The rearrangement links TRBV5-5 to TRBJ2-3; TRBD2 matches at 7 bases. The V gene end was trimmed by 3 bases and the J gene end by 4 bases; junction bases not matched to a gene: 5. CDR1 is SGHKS and CDR2 is YYEKEE in the germline V gene (reference sequence). The CDR3 spans 14 residues. The CDR3: CASSYTSGADTQYF. In DNA, the CDR3 is TGTGCCAGCAGCTACACCAGCGGGGCAGATACGCAGTATTTT.

The chain joins TRBV27 to TRBJ2-1; TRBD1 aligns across 9 bases. V gave up 6 bases and J gave up 15 bases; unmatched junction bases: 9. CDR1 and CDR2 (germline): MNHEY, SMNVEV (reference sequence). This CDR3 is 12 amino acids long. CDR3 sequence (DNA): TGTGCCAGCAGGGCGCCGGGACAGGGTTCGTTCTTC. Residues: CASRAPGQGSFF.

The rearrangement links TRBV19 to TRBJ2-5; 10 bases match TRBD1. The J call is uncertain, as TRBJ2-7 better fits the DNA end. The CDR3 totals 14 residues. Per the germline V gene, CDR1 is LNHDA and CDR2 is SQIVND (reference sequence). The chain's CDR3 is CASGAGTGDYEQYF. CDR3 coding DNA: TGTGCCAGTGGAGCCGGGACAGGGGACTACGAGCAGTACTTC.

This sequence joins TRBV30 and TRBJ1-1, with D perhaps matching TRBD1 (6 bases). Per the germline V gene, CDR1 is GTSNPN and CDR2 is SVGIG (reference sequence). Trimming stripped 8 bases from V and 3 bases from J, with 16 bases between. The CDR3 has 13 residues. The CDR3 region has the DNA TGTGCCGGGCTACAGGGAGGGTACACTGAAGCTTTCTTT. Protein: CAGLQGGYTEAFF.

Sample share makes this clone medium-sized. The V and J genes are TRBV4-3 and TRBJ2-1; possibly TRBD1 for D (6 bases). CDR1 is LGHNA, CDR2 YSLEER, per germline. V was trimmed by 4 bases and J by 0 bases, leaving 10 bases between them. The CDR3 has 15 residues. This chain's CDR3 is CASSLDRTSYNEQFF. CDR3 DNA: TGCGCCAGCAGCCTCGACAGGACCTCCTACAATGAGCAGTTCTTC.

J is TRBJ2-7 and V is TRBV11-2; 7 bases agree with TRBD1. V shed 2 bases, J shed 4 bases, and the junction held 11 bases outside the gene matches. The CDR3 totals 16 residues. From germline, CDR1 is SGHAT and CDR2 FQNNGV. This CDR3 reads CASSLMLQGSFYEQYF. The CDR3 nucleotides read TGTGCCAGCAGCTTAATGTTACAGGGGAGTTTTTACGAGCAGTACTTC. Full variable domain (outside the CDR3, taken from reference TRBV11-2 and TRBJ2-7): EAGVAQSPRYKIIEKRQSVAFWCNPISGHATLYWYQQILGQGPKLLIQFQNNGVVDDSQLPKDRFSAERLKGVDSTLKIQPAKLEDSAVYLCASSLMLQGSFYEQYFGPGTRLTVT.

J is TRBJ1-2 and V is TRBV7-9, with TRBD1 identical over 7 bases. Germline V gene data show CDR1 as SEHNR and CDR2 as FQNEAQ (reference sequence). The ends lost 5 bases at V and 8 bases at J; junction bases unmatched: 5. The CDR3 contains 12 residues. The CDR3 nucleotides read TGTGCCAGCAGCAGGGACAGCTTGGGCTACACCTTC. This encodes CASSRDSLGYTF.

By sample share, this clone is medium-sized. This chain connects TRBV28 to TRBJ2-7; TRBD2 might be the D (5 bases). CDR3 length equals 15 residues. From germline, CDR1 is MDHEN and CDR2 SYDVKM. Trimming pared 8 bases from V and 3 bases from J, leaving 20 bases between. The CDR3 loop is CASGSGSSVHYEQYF. The CDR3, as DNA: TGTGCCAGCGGATCGGGGTCCTCGGTGCACTACGAGCAGTACTTC.

This clone was recorded only once. J is TRBJ1-3 and V is TRBV4-3; the D gene is possibly TRBD1 (5 bases). The CDR3 runs 14 residues. Germline assignment: CDR1 LGHNA and CDR2 YSLEER. V was cut by 0 bases and J by 2 bases, with 5 bases left in between. In DNA form, the CDR3 reads TGCGCCAGCAGCCAAGACAGGGCTGGAAACACCATATATTTT. The encoded protein is CASSQDRAGNTIYF.

V usage is TRBV11-1 and J usage is TRBJ2-1, with 13 bases lining up with TRBD2. Trimming removed 2 bases from V and 12 bases from J; junction bases left unmatched: 7. The germline V gene encodes CDR1 SGHAT and CDR2 FQDESV (reference sequence). The CDR3 runs to 15 residues. CDR3 bases: TGTGCCAGCAGCTTAAGACTAGCGGGGGGTCAGGGGCAGTTCTTC. Its protein is CASSLRLAGGQGQFF.

V and J are TRBV10-2 and TRBJ2-1; no definite D call. Trimming left V 7 bases short and J 5 bases short, with 9 bases between. The CDR3 is 12 residues long. The germline V gene has CDR1 WSHSY and CDR2 SAAADI. In nucleotides, the CDR3 is TGCGCCAGCAAACAGTACGACAATGAGCAGTTCTTC. Encoded protein: CASKQYDNEQFF.

This chain joins TRBV7-6 and TRBJ1-1, with no clear D. The length of the CDR3 is 13 residues. CDR1 and CDR2 (germline): SGHVS, FNYEAQ. V was pared by 3 bases and J by 1 base, with 6 bases between. The CDR3 protein is CASSFLANTEAFF. DNA for the CDR3: TGTGCCAGCAGCTTCCTAGCGAACACTGAAGCTTTCTTT.

The V gene is TRBV27, the J gene TRBJ1-6; D unclear. Germline assignment: CDR1 MNHEY and CDR2 SMNVEV (reference sequence). This CDR3 has 14 residues. Trimming removed 4 bases from V and 9 bases from J, with 13 bases in between. The CDR3 DNA reads as TGTGCCAGCAGTTCACCCCTACCGGGTTCACCCCTCCACTTT. Translation gives CASSSPLPGSPLHF.